This T cell receptor beta chain originates from a study of T cell changes during pregnancy in multiple sclerosis. Germline CDR1 reads KGHSH; CDR2 reads LQKENI. CDR3 length equals 15 residues. Trimming cost V 5 bases and J 4 bases; bases outside gene matches: 6. Profiling relied on immunoSEQ multiplex PCR, and the TCRdb table lists in-frame clones only, not all of them. The sample lists approximately 43,000 clones, less than 90% occurring once. This TCR derives from a female donor with multiple sclerosis, enrolled in a pregnancy study. The chain links TRBV18 to TRBJ2-2; 8 bases map to TRBD1. The sample was CD4+ T cells from peripheral blood mononuclear cells, taken before pregnancy. The CDR3 DNA follows: TGTGCCAGCTCAGCAGCAGGGGGCAGCACCGGGGAGCTGTTTTTT. Its translation is CASSAAGGSTGELFF.